This T cell receptor beta chain was profiled in a study of identical twins. Trimming shortened V by 7 bases and J by 6 bases, and 15 bases separated the two germline ends. Germline V gene sequence: CDR1 SQVTM, CDR2 ANQGSEA. The CDR3 is made up of 12 amino acids. In TCRdb, the 5' RACE reads were re-called with MiXCR into one record per CDR3 protein. The profile covers about 690,000 distinct CDR3 sequences, with around 20% appearing a single time and more than 4% taken by the ten largest. These same data were also listed under a study on T cells expressing NK-cell markers.

The sequenced material came from PBMCs. The TCR originated in a woman between 18 and 29 years old in good health. V and J are TRBV29-1 and TRBJ1-2; D is perhaps TRBD1 (5 bases). In DNA form, the CDR3 reads TGCAGCGGATCCGGGACGGTCGATGGCTACACCTTC. Translation gives CSGSGTVDGYTF.